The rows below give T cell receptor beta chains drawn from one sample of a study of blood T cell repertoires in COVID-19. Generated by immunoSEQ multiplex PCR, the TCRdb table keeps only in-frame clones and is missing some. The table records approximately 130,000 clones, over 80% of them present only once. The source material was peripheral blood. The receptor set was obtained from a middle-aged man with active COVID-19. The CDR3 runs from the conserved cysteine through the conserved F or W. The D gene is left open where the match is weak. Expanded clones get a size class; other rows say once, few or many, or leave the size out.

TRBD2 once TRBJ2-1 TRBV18 CASSPSSGVGEQFF TGTGCCAGCTCACCGTCGAGCGGGGTCGGTGAGCAGTTCTTC
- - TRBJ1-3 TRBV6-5 CASSPTGSGNTIYF TGTGCCAGCAGTCCTACAGGGTCCGGAAACACCATATATTTT
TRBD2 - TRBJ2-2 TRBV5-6 CASSMTLAGVGKSGELFF TGTGCCAGCAGCATGACACTAGCGGGGGTTGGAAAATCCGGGGAGCTGTTTTTT
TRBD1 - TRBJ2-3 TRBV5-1 CASSLGGTTGPSTDTQYF TGCGCCAGCAGCTTGGGGGGAACGACAGGGCCTTCTACAGATACGCAGTATTTT
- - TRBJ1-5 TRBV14 CASSAWHTSLGGTSNQPQHF TGTGCCAGCAGCGCCTGGCACACCTCCCTAGGGGGAACTAGCAATCAGCCCCAGCATTTT
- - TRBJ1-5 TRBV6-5 CASNYGFGHSNQPQHF TGTGCCAGCAATTACGGTTTTGGGCATAGCAATCAGCCCCAGCATTTT
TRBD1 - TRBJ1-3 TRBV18 CASSWTGDSGNTIYF TGTGCCAGCTCATGGACAGGTGACTCTGGAAACACCATATATTTT
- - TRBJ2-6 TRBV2 CASSAQASGANVLTF TGTGCCAGCAGTGCCCAAGCCTCTGGGGCCAACGTCCTGACTTTC
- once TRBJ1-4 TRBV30 CAWSIGHGATNEKLFF TGTGCCTGGAGTATCGGACACGGTGCAACTAATGAAAAACTGTTTTTT
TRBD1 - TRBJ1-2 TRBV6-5 CASRTGLGGYTF TGTGCCAGCAGGACAGGGCTGGGCGGCTACACCTTC
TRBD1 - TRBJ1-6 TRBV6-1 CASSELLLGQGPPLHF TGTGCCAGCAGTGAATTGTTGCTAGGACAGGGTCCACCCCTCCACTTT